The 20 T cell receptor beta chains given below trace back to one sample, sequenced in a study of CD8+CD57+ T cells in acquired aplastic anemia. An expansion of CD8+CD57+ cells by flow cytometry had been shown in patients chosen for sequencing. Using genomic DNA as the template, TCR beta VDJ and CDR3 profiling was carried out. In TCRdb, the reads were re-called with MiXCR into one record per CDR3 protein. The sample has about 260,000 distinct CDR3 sequences, approximately 86% seen once; the top ten hold 40% to 55%. Material: sorted CD4+, CD8+, or CD8+CD57+ T cells (not recorded which) from PBMCs. The receptors here all came from a human donor with aplastic anemia.

With regard to this clonotype: One end of the junction is discordant with germline, which a read error may explain. This chain uses TRBV9 with TRBJ2-3; D is uncertain. From germline, CDR1 is SGDLS and CDR2 YYNGEE. The CDR3 sequence is 13 residues long. The CDR3 sequence is CASSEGHTDTQYF. The CDR3 DNA reads TGTGCCAGCAGCGAAGGCCACACAGATACCCAGTATTTT.

A word on this clonotype: Sequence at one end of the junction differs from germline and may be a read error. J is TRBJ2-7 and V is TRBV20-1; 13 bases agree with TRBD2. Germline V gene data show CDR1 as DFQATT and CDR2 as SNEGSKA (reference sequence). CDR3 size: 14 residues. The CDR3 reads CSANGLAGEYEQHF. CDR3 DNA sequence: TGCAGTGCAAACGGACTAGCGGGGGAGTACGAGCAGCACTTC.

With regard to this clonotype: No DNA is shown, since the ends of the CDR3 on it are uncertain; the CDR3 is the one TCRdb lists. The chain is built from TRBV7-6 and TRBJ2-3; the listed D gene, TRBD2, was not tested against the DNA. Germline V CDR1 and CDR2: SGHVS, FNYEAQ. 14 amino acids form the CDR3, both terminal residues included. The CDR3 is CASSLGDTKYFGPF.

This clonotype was picked up many times. A read error may explain this, as a much larger clone is one base away. V is TRBV11-3 and J is TRBJ2-3; a possible D gene is TRBD1 (6 bases). The CDR3 has 14 residues. V was pared by 0 bases and J by 6 bases, with 10 bases between. Germline lookup yields CDR1 SGHNT and CDR2 YENEEA. The CDR3 is CASSLDLTGDTQYF. The CDR3 region has the DNA TGTGCCAGCAGCTTAGATCTGACAGGCGATACGCAGTATTTT.

This clonotype has just a few counts. One end of the junction is discordant with germline, which a read error may explain. V is TRBV7-2 and J is TRBJ2-3; 9 bases align to TRBD1. CDR1 and CDR2 from the germline V gene are SGHTA and FQGNSA. The CDR3 is 14 residues long. CDR3 DNA sequence: TGTGCCAGCAGCTGGGGACAGGGCCCAAACTATGGCTACTTT. Protein product: CASSWGQGPNYGYF.

The chain has TRBV10-1 and TRBJ1-5; 9 nucleotides line up with TRBD1. V gave up 3 bases and J gave up 2 bases; unmatched junction bases: 2. This CDR3 is built from 15 residues. The germline V gene has CDR1 WNHNN and CDR2 SYGVQD (reference sequence). CDR3 coding DNA: TGCGCCAGCAGTGAACAGGGGGCAGGCAATCAGCCCCAGCATTTT. Residues: CASSEQGAGNQPQHF.

This clonotype has just one count. The chain joins TRBV19 to TRBJ1-2; a possible D gene is TRBD1 (6 bases). Deletions cut 5 bases from V and 0 bases from J, with 13 bases between. Germline-derived CDR1 and CDR2 are LNHDA and SQIVND (reference sequence). CDR3 length: 15 residues. CDR3: CASSHSGTTNYGYTF. The CDR3 nucleotides are TGTGCCAGTAGTCACTCAGGGACAACTAACTATGGCTACACCTTC. The whole variable domain, filled in from reference TRBV19 and TRBJ1-2, reads DGGITQSPKYLFRKEGQNVTLSCEQNLNHDAMYWYRQDPGQGLRLIYYSQIVNDFQKGDIAEGYSVSREKKESFPLTVTSAQKNPTAFYLCASSHSGTTNYGYTFGSGTRLTVV.

This sequence joins TRBV2 and TRBJ2-4; D not certain. The V gene lost 8 bases and the J gene lost 15 bases, with 20 bases spanning the gap. This CDR3 comprises 12 residues. CDR1 is SNHLY and CDR2 is FYNNEI in the germline V gene. Here the CDR3 reads CASGGAPIVLYF. Here the CDR3 DNA reads TGTGCCAGCGGCGGAGCTCCGATCGTCCTGTACTTC. Filled out from reference TRBV2 and TRBJ2-4, the complete variable domain reads EPEVTQTPSHQVTQMGQEVILRCVPISNHLYFYWYRQILGQKVEFLVSFYNNEISEKSEIFDDQFSVERPDGSNFTLKIRSTKLEDSAMYFCASGGAPIVLYFGAGTRLSVL.

The CDR3 DNA is TGTGCCAGCAGTTACTCCTCCACTGTGAGGGCAGGGGGCTACACCTTC. This gives the protein CASSYSSTVRAGGYTF. This chain links TRBV6-5 with TRBJ1-2; possibly TRBD1 for D (5 bases). Trimming cost V 0 bases and J 8 bases, with 19 bases left between them. Germline values: CDR1 MNHEY, CDR2 SVGAGI. The CDR3 contains 16 residues.

Regarding this clonotype: One end of the junction is discordant with germline, which a read error may explain. J is TRBJ2-1 and V is TRBV7-3, with D possibly TRBD2 on 5 matching bases. CDR3 length: 15 residues. Germline-derived CDR1 and CDR2 are SGHTA and FQGTGA. The CDR3 sequence: CASSLGRADVNGQFF. The CDR3 region has the DNA TGTGCCAGCAGCTTAGGACGAGCGGACGTGAATGGGCAGTTCTTC.

The chain recombines TRBV7-9 with TRBJ1-6; D unresolved. There are 16 residues in the CDR3. Trimming took 11 bases from V and 15 from J, leaving 32 bases between them. Looked up from germline, CDR1 is SEHNR and CDR2 is FQNEAQ (reference sequence). The CDR3: CAYEVAAYQETSHLHF. The CDR3 DNA reads as TGTGCCTACGAGGTGGCGGCGTACCAAGAGACTTCGCACCTCCACTTT.

This clonotype was observed a handful of times. The rearrangement joins TRBV20-1 to TRBJ2-3, with D possibly matching TRBD2 (5 bases). From germline, CDR1 is DFQATT and CDR2 SNEGSKA (reference sequence). The CDR3 totals 15 residues. CDR3 sequence: CSAGMRTEGTDTQYF. Here the CDR3 DNA reads TGCAGCGCCGGGATGCGTACCGAGGGCACAGATACGCAGTATTTT.

V and J are TRBV9 and TRBJ2-5; D uncertain. The CDR3 spans 15 residues. Deletions cut 0 bases from V and 11 bases from J, with 20 bases between. Germline V gene lookup returns CDR1 SGDLS and CDR2 YYNGEE. The CDR3 protein is CASSVGYDTQDFQYF. The CDR3 DNA is TGTGCCAGCAGCGTAGGGTACGATACGCAAGATTTTCAGTACTTC.

The V and J genes are TRBV9 and TRBJ2-7; 7 bases align to TRBD1. V shed 4 bases and J 6 bases; nucleotides not matched to a gene: 16. The CDR3 runs to 16 residues. Germline CDR1 is SGDLS and CDR2 is YYNGEE. CDR3 amino acids: CASSTRGHTEVFEQYV. The CDR3 DNA reads TGTGCCAGCAGCACAAGGGGGCACACTGAAGTGTTCGAGCAGTACGTC.

This clonotype was seen only a few times. The gene calls are TRBV11-3 and TRBJ2-7; TRBD2 is a possible D gene (6 bases). Trimming removed 5 bases at V and 2 bases at J, with 13 bases between. Germline CDR1 and CDR2: SGHNT and YENEEA. The CDR3 is made up of 14 amino acids. CDR3 sequence: CASSGGRIAYEQYF. As DNA, the CDR3 is TGTGCCAGCAGCGGAGGGCGCATAGCCTACGAGCAGTACTTC.

This clonotype came up once. The J gene is TRBJ2-3, the V gene TRBV7-2; TRBD2 aligns across 7 bases. CDR1 is SGHTA, CDR2 FQGNSA, per germline. The CDR3 spans 15 residues. V lost 1 base to trimming and J lost 5 bases; unmatched junction nucleotides: 6. For the CDR3, the DNA is TGTGCCAGCAGCTTAGGGGGCGGGAGCGAAGATACGCAGTATTTT. This codes for CASSLGGGSEDTQYF.

As to this clonotype: The junction departs from germline at one end; a sequencing error may be responsible. V gene TRBV4-1 combines with J gene TRBJ2-3; D is undetermined. Germline loops: CDR1 MGHRA, CDR2 YSYEKL. The CDR3 is made up of 15 amino acids. The CDR3, as DNA: TGTGCCAGCAGCCAAGGCCTTGCGAGTGGCTACACGCAGTATTTT. It yields the protein CASSQGLASGYTQYF.

In the case of this clonotype: The junction differs from germline at one of its ends, possibly a read error. The chain uses TRBV9 and TRBJ2-3, with D tentatively TRBD1 or TRBD2 (5 bases each). This CDR3 spans 14 amino acids. Germline CDR1 is SGDLS and CDR2 is YYNGEE. CDR3 region: CASSVGGQGVTETF. The CDR3 DNA reads as TGTGCCAGCAGCGTAGGCGGGCAGGGAGTGACGGAGACTTTT.

The V call is TRBV7-2, the J call TRBJ1-5; possible D gene TRBD1, 6 bases. CDR1 and CDR2 (germline): SGHTA, FQGNSA. CDR3 size: 15 residues. V was clipped by 6 bases and J by 6 bases, with 18 bases between them. CDR3 nucleotide sequence: TGTGCCAGCAGTCCGTTACGCGGGGGGCCTCAGCCCCAGCATTTT. The encoded protein is CASSPLRGGPQPQHF.

The J gene is TRBJ2-7, the V gene TRBV7-3, with 7 bases matching TRBD1. With 3 bases clipped from V and 1 base from J, the junction kept 15 bases outside the gene matches. This CDR3 has 18 residues. Germline CDR1 SGHTA, CDR2 FQGTGA. The CDR3 here is CASSFRRDGTALSYEQYV. CDR3 DNA: TGTGCCAGCAGCTTTCGCCGAGACGGGACAGCCCTTTCCTACGAGCAGTACGTC.